The rows below give T cell receptor beta chains drawn from one sample of a study of T cell changes during pregnancy in multiple sclerosis. Clones were read by immunoSEQ multiplex PCR, and TCRdb kept only the in-frame ones, dropping some. This table has approximately 70,000 clones, more than 85% appearing once. This sample comprised peripheral blood, obtained in the first trimester of pregnancy. The receptors stem from a female donor with multiple sclerosis, enrolled in a pregnancy study. Each CDR3 is given with its conserved first and last residue. Each record gives: J gene, D gene, V gene, CDR3 protein. A D gene is named only where the DNA matches it firmly.

J gene: TRBJ1-1; D gene: TRBD1; V gene: TRBV28; CDR3 protein: CASSDGTALEAFF
J gene: TRBJ1-5; D gene: -; V gene: TRBV2; CDR3 protein: CASSGPLEDRGGQPQHF
J gene: TRBJ1-3; D gene: TRBD1; V gene: TRBV28; CDR3 protein: CASSLLGQSSGNTIYF
J gene: TRBJ1-2; D gene: -; V gene: TRBV6-1; CDR3 protein: CASSGRERYGYTF
J gene: TRBJ1-6; D gene: TRBD1; V gene: TRBV7-3; CDR3 protein: CASSSQQGTPLHF
J gene: TRBJ2-3; D gene: TRBD1; V gene: TRBV5-4; CDR3 protein: CASSLGGPGTGADTQYF
J gene: TRBJ1-5; D gene: -; V gene: TRBV19; CDR3 protein: CASSRSGWKQPQHF
J gene: TRBJ2-1; D gene: TRBD2; V gene: TRBV27; CDR3 protein: CASSLAGGAGEQFF
J gene: TRBJ1-2; D gene: TRBD1; V gene: TRBV28; CDR3 protein: CASSWTGRYYGYTF
J gene: TRBJ2-7; D gene: TRBD2; V gene: TRBV7-2; CDR3 protein: CASSFSLAGVVEQYF
J gene: TRBJ1-5; D gene: -; V gene: TRBV21-1; CDR3 protein: CASSGRTGAWDQPQHF
J gene: TRBJ2-1; D gene: TRBD2; V gene: TRBV28; CDR3 protein: CASGTTVVAGLGYNEQFF
J gene: TRBJ1-5; D gene: -; V gene: TRBV2; CDR3 protein: CASKLTVSSQPQHF
J gene: TRBJ2-3; D gene: -; V gene: TRBV21-1; CDR3 protein: CASTFYQGSLSTDTQYF
J gene: TRBJ2-7; D gene: TRBD1; V gene: TRBV6-5; CDR3 protein: CASTFQGAWEQYF
J gene: TRBJ2-1; D gene: TRBD2; V gene: TRBV6-1; CDR3 protein: CASSPPPGGYNEQFF
J gene: TRBJ2-1; D gene: TRBD2; V gene: TRBV13; CDR3 protein: CAGASGGPRNEQFF
J gene: TRBJ1-3; D gene: -; V gene: TRBV21-1; CDR3 protein: CASSKDRGREFHTIYF
J gene: TRBJ2-5; D gene: TRBD2; V gene: TRBV7-2; CDR3 protein: CASSPTSGGAGKTQYF
J gene: TRBJ1-2; D gene: -; V gene: TRBV19; CDR3 protein: CASREGLRRGGYTF
J gene: TRBJ1-3; D gene: -; V gene: TRBV6-5; CDR3 protein: CASRRDRSGNTIYF
J gene: TRBJ1-5; D gene: -; V gene: TRBV6-5; CDR3 protein: CASPYQPQHF
J gene: TRBJ2-1; D gene: -; V gene: TRBV19; CDR3 protein: CASSATGTRVFNEQFF
J gene: TRBJ1-4; D gene: -; V gene: TRBV5-1; CDR3 protein: CASSLGLNSGELFF
J gene: TRBJ2-7; D gene: TRBD1; V gene: TRBV5-4; CDR3 protein: CASSDPTGGGEQYF
J gene: TRBJ1-3; D gene: -; V gene: TRBV21-1; CDR3 protein: CASRKGGGSGNTIYF
J gene: TRBJ1-3; D gene: -; V gene: TRBV11-2; CDR3 protein: CASSFASTGVGNTIYF
J gene: TRBJ1-6; D gene: -; V gene: TRBV6-6; CDR3 protein: CASVAGHYNSPLHF
J gene: TRBJ1-3; D gene: -; V gene: TRBV9; CDR3 protein: CASSVAGEADISGNTIYF
J gene: TRBJ2-2; D gene: -; V gene: TRBV19; CDR3 protein: CASTEQGRTNTGELFF
J gene: TRBJ1-1; D gene: TRBD1; V gene: TRBV10-2; CDR3 protein: CASSERGDRGWNTEAFF
J gene: TRBJ2-1; D gene: TRBD1; V gene: TRBV18; CDR3 protein: CASSPIRDRFYNEQFF
J gene: TRBJ2-1; D gene: TRBD2; V gene: TRBV7-2; CDR3 protein: CASSLLGTGTSGRNEQFF
J gene: TRBJ2-7; D gene: TRBD1; V gene: TRBV9; CDR3 protein: CASSVGGDRASDEQYF
J gene: TRBJ1-1; D gene: TRBD1; V gene: TRBV6-1; CDR3 protein: CASSESGTGNAEAFF
J gene: TRBJ2-7; D gene: TRBD2; V gene: TRBV30; CDR3 protein: CAWRGGYEQYF
J gene: TRBJ2-1; D gene: TRBD2; V gene: TRBV4-2; CDR3 protein: CASSHGSGTNYNEQFF
J gene: TRBJ1-4; D gene: -; V gene: TRBV5-4; CDR3 protein: CASSLTPLSVPVEKLFF
J gene: TRBJ1-2; D gene: TRBD1; V gene: TRBV19; CDR3 protein: CASSLNRGRFGYTF
J gene: TRBJ2-7; D gene: -; V gene: TRBV27; CDR3 protein: CASSLSPPRDEQYF
J gene: TRBJ2-1; D gene: TRBD2; V gene: TRBV5-1; CDR3 protein: CASSLPGGGSYNEQFF